This is a list of T cell receptor beta chains from one sample in a study of cytomegalovirus exposure and HLA in healthy donors. Method: immunoSEQ multiplex PCR; TCRdb's copy keeps in-frame clones and lacks some. This sample's clone table lists around 160,000 clones. Sequences were obtained from PBMCs. All receptors derive from a woman aged 50 to 60 in good health and CMV-seronegative. The CDR3 runs from the conserved cysteine through the conserved F or W. Each record gives: V gene, J gene, D gene, CDR3 protein, CDR3 DNA. The D gene is left open where the match is weak.

TRBV9	TRBJ2-1	TRBD2	CASSGSSGGSYNEQFF	TGTGCCAGCAGCGGATCTAGCGGGGGCTCCTACAATGAGCAGTTCTTC
TRBV19	TRBJ1-5	TRBD1	CASSIARGGHQPQHF	TGTGCCAGTAGTATAGCGAGAGGGGGCCATCAGCCCCAGCATTTT
TRBV7-3	TRBJ2-5	TRBD1	CASSLLGRAGGEGETQYF	TGTGCCAGCAGCTTGCTCGGGCGGGCAGGGGGCGAGGGAGAGACCCAGTACTTC
TRBV9	TRBJ2-3	TRBD2	CASSVAPGTSGRARTDTQYF	TGTGCCAGCAGCGTAGCTCCCGGGACTAGCGGGAGGGCGAGGACAGATACGCAGTATTTT
TRBV7-2	TRBJ2-5	TRBD2	CASTGTRGETQYF	TGTGCCAGCACCGGGACTAGGGGAGAGACCCAGTACTTC
TRBV5-6	TRBJ1-2	TRBD1	CASSYRDRGGYTF	TGTGCCAGCAGCTATCGGGACAGGGGGGGCTACACCTTC
TRBV7-2	TRBJ1-5	-	CASSLVGWGQINNQPQHF	TGTGCCAGCAGCTTAGTAGGGTGGGGGCAGATCAACAATCAGCCCCAGCATTTT
TRBV18	TRBJ1-2	TRBD1	CASSPTRDREGYTF	TGTGCCAGCTCACCGACCCGGGACAGGGAAGGCTACACCTTC
TRBV7-9	TRBJ1-2	TRBD1	CASSPQTGGGYTF	TGTGCCAGCAGCCCACAAACAGGGGGAGGCTACACCTTC
TRBV30	TRBJ2-2	-	CAWRFSGELFF	TGTGCCTGGAGATTCTCCGGGGAGCTGTTTTTT
TRBV7-9	TRBJ1-2	-	CASSQDSRGYTF	TGTGCCAGCAGCCAGGACAGTAGGGGCTACACCTTC
TRBV7-2	TRBJ2-5	-	CASSFKLQETQYF	TGTGCCAGCAGCTTTAAACTACAAGAGACCCAGTACTTC
TRBV2	TRBJ2-5	-	CASSEIEPPETQYF	TGTGCCAGCAGTGAAATCGAGCCGCCAGAGACCCAGTACTTC
TRBV6-6	TRBJ2-1	TRBD2	CASSFRTSGKGNEQFF	TGTGCCAGCAGCTTCCGGACTAGCGGAAAGGGGAATGAGCAGTTCTTC
TRBV7-8	TRBJ1-5	TRBD1	CASSLDRGWNQPQHF	TGTGCCAGCAGCTTGGACAGGGGATGGAATCAGCCCCAGCATTTT
TRBV18	TRBJ2-1	TRBD1	CASSHSSGTEYNEQFF	TGTGCCAGCTCCCACTCATCCGGGACAGAGTACAATGAGCAGTTCTTC
TRBV5-4	TRBJ2-3	TRBD2	CASSSGRGSTDTQYF	TGTGCCAGCAGCTCAGGGCGGGGGAGCACAGATACGCAGTATTTT
TRBV27	TRBJ2-5	TRBD2	CASSFGTSGRAEFETQYF	TGTGCCAGCAGTTTTGGGACTAGCGGGAGGGCCGAGTTTGAGACCCAGTACTTC
TRBV30	TRBJ1-2	-	CAWSAGTARTF	TGTGCCTGGAGCGCCGGGACTGCCAGGACCTTC
TRBV5-4	TRBJ1-2	TRBD1	CASRRDSHNYGYTF	TGTGCCAGCAGACGGGACAGTCACAACTATGGCTACACCTTC
TRBV19	TRBJ2-7	-	CASSNTGAYEQYF	TGTGCCAGTAGTAACACAGGTGCCTACGAGCAGTACTTC
TRBV4-1	TRBJ2-5	TRBD1	CASSRDRRETQYF	TGCGCCAGCAGCCGGGACAGAAGAGAGACCCAGTACTTC
TRBV9	TRBJ1-5	TRBD1	CASSGRTGDSNQPQHF	TGTGCCAGCAGCGGACGGACAGGGGATAGCAATCAGCCCCAGCATTTT
TRBV28	TRBJ1-6	TRBD1	CASSLLSGTGYISPLHF	TGTGCCAGCAGCTTACTCTCCGGGACAGGCTATATTTCACCCCTCCACTTT
TRBV30	TRBJ1-2	-	CAWSASQVGHGYTF	TGTGCCTGGAGTGCCTCCCAGGTGGGGCATGGCTACACCTTC
TRBV9	TRBJ1-6	-	CASSTEQGPPLHF	TGTGCCAGCAGCACAGAACAGGGTCCACCCCTCCACTTT
TRBV5-6	TRBJ2-7	TRBD1	CASSPGTGNEQYF	TGTGCCAGCAGCCCCGGGACAGGGAACGAGCAGTACTTC
TRBV7-9	TRBJ1-1	-	CASSLRQAGTEAFF	TGTGCCAGCAGCTTGCGTCAGGCGGGAACTGAAGCTTTCTTT
TRBV19	TRBJ2-3	-	CASSPGGRGTDTQYF	TGTGCCAGTAGTCCGGGGGGCAGGGGAACAGATACGCAGTATTTT
TRBV19	TRBJ2-7	TRBD2	CASSIAAGVGEQYF	TGTGCCAGTAGTATAGCAGCGGGAGTCGGCGAGCAGTACTTC
TRBV7-7	TRBJ2-2	TRBD2	CASSLKTLTSGNTGELFF	TGTGCCAGCAGCTTAAAAACGCTGACTAGCGGGAACACCGGGGAGCTGTTTTTT
TRBV29-1	TRBJ2-1	TRBD1	CSGAGTGDSNEQFF	TGCAGCGGGGCCGGGACAGGGGACAGCAATGAGCAGTTCTTC
TRBV4-2	TRBJ2-2	-	CASSQEHHSNTGELFF	TGTGCCAGCAGCCAAGAACACCATTCGAACACCGGGGAGCTGTTTTTT
TRBV2	TRBJ2-2	-	CASSEGAAGARELFF	TGTGCCAGCAGTGAAGGGGCGGCAGGGGCCCGGGAGCTGTTTTTT
TRBV30	TRBJ1-5	TRBD1	CAWRREGTGDQPQHF	TGTGCCTGGAGGAGGGAAGGGACAGGCGATCAGCCCCAGCATTTT
TRBV28	TRBJ2-7	-	CASSFFFLKRYEQYF	TGTGCCAGCAGTTTTTTCTTTTTGAAGAGATACGAGCAGTACTTC